A single sample is the source of the 8 T cell receptor beta chains below, sequenced in a study of blood T cell repertoires in COVID-19. The data were produced by immunoSEQ multiplex PCR, yet TCRdb's version contains in-frame clones alone and is incomplete. This repertoire shows about 71,000 clones, 90% found once; its top ten account for under 6.5%. The specimen was peripheral blood. The source of these receptors is a young woman with acute or convalescent COVID-19.

This clone was counted only a few times. V usage is TRBV18 and J usage is TRBJ1-3; D gene unclear. Germline CDR1 reads KGHSH; CDR2 reads LQKENI. The germline V and J ends were trimmed by 7 bases and 0 bases, with 10 bases remaining between them. The CDR3 is 14 amino acids. This CDR3 reads CASFGLNSGNTIYF. The CDR3 region has the DNA TGTGCCAGCTTTGGACTGAACTCTGGAAACACCATATATTTT. Based on the CDR3 plus reference TRBV18 and TRBJ1-3, the full variable domain is NAGVMQNPRHLVRRRGQEARLRCSPMKGHSHVYWYRQLPEEGLKFMVYLQKENIIDESGMPKERFSAEFPKEGPSILRIQQVVRGDSAAYFCASFGLNSGNTIYFGEGSWLTVV.

As DNA, the CDR3 is TGTGCCAGCAGCCCACGGACTAGCGGGACCGGGGAGCAGTTCTTC. This translates into CASSPRTSGTGEQFF. The rearrangement links TRBV11-2 to TRBJ2-1, with 12 bases fitting TRBD2. Losses at the gene ends were 5 bases for V and 10 bases for J; bases not matched to a gene: 9. In germline, CDR1 is SGHAT, CDR2 FQNNGV. The CDR3 is 15 amino acids.

The chain combines TRBV1 with TRBJ2-1; the listed D gene, TRBD2, was not tested against the DNA. TRBV1 counts as a pseudogene. The CDR3 runs 16 residues. The CDR3 sequence is CTSGSIAGVLYNEQFF. CDR3 bases: TGCACCAGCGGTTCTATAGCGGGAGTCCTATACAATGAGCAGTTCTTC.

The rearrangement uses TRBV6-5 and TRBJ1-1; TRBD1 matches 9 bases. From germline, CDR1 is MNHEY and CDR2 SVGAGI. The CDR3 is made up of 16 amino acids. V gave up 4 bases and J gave up 2 bases; unmatched junction bases: 8. The CDR3 is CASSSKTGGGNTEAFF. For the CDR3, the DNA is TGTGCCAGCAGTTCTAAGACAGGGGGTGGAAACACTGAAGCTTTCTTT.

This clone was counted a single time. V usage is TRBV4-1 and J usage is TRBJ1-3; TRBD1 agrees at 9 bases. Looked up from germline, CDR1 is MGHRA and CDR2 is YSYEKL. V shed 3 bases and J 0 bases; nucleotides not matched to a gene: 6. This CDR3 has 17 residues. CDR3 sequence (DNA): TGCGCCAGCAGCCAGAGAGGGACAGGGCGCTCTGGAAACACCATATATTTT. This sequence encodes CASSQRGTGRSGNTIYF.

The chain links TRBV20-1 to TRBJ2-1; D not certain. This CDR3 region has 11 residues. CDR1 is DFQATT, CDR2 SNEGSKA, per germline (reference sequence). Trimming cost V 7 bases and J 2 bases, with 6 bases left between them. The CDR3 spells CSVSPYNEQFF. CDR3 DNA: TGCAGTGTGTCTCCCTACAATGAGCAGTTCTTC.

The chain carries TRBV2 and TRBJ1-1; D is uncertain. The V end lost 4 bases, the J end lost 1 base, and 10 bases lay between the germline ends. CDR1 SNHLY and CDR2 FYNNEI come from the germline V gene. CDR3 length equals 14 residues. CDR3 sequence (DNA): TGTGCCAGCAGTGTTGTTATATCGAACACTGAAGCTTTCTTT. The encoded protein is CASSVVISNTEAFF.

The chain links TRBV6-5 to TRBJ1-1; tentative D call: TRBD1 (6 bases). Germline CDR1 reads MNHEY; CDR2 reads SVGAGI. V dropped 7 bases and J dropped 0 bases, with 12 bases sitting between them. The CDR3 is 14 residues long. CDR3 nucleotide sequence: TGTGCCAGCACCCAGGGGCCCGTGAACACTGAAGCTTTCTTT. It yields the protein CASTQGPVNTEAFF.